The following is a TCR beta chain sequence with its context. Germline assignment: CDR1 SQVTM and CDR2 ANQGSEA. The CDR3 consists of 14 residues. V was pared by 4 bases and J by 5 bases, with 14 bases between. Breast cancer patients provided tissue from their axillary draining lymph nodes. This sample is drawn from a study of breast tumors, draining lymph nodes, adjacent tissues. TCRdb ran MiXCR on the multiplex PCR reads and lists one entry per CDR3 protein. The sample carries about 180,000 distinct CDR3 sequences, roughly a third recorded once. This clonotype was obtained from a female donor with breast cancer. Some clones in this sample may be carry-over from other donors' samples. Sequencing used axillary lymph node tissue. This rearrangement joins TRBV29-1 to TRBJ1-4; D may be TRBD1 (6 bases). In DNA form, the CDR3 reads TGCAGCGTTGGGACCGGGGGCGGAAATGAAAAACTGTTTTTT. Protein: CSVGTGGGNEKLFF.